Below are 16 T cell receptor beta chains sequenced from a single sample in a study of long-term antiretroviral therapy in people with HIV. With survey level as its setting, the immunoSEQ assay was v3.0. Profiling relied on immunoSEQ multiplex PCR, and the TCRdb table lists in-frame clones only, not all of them. The sample lists some 15,000 clones, roughly 91% occurring once. Sequenced here: unsorted PBMCs, sampled 6.9 years after starting antiretroviral therapy. The source is a man in his fifties or sixties with HIV.

V is TRBV5-1 and J is TRBJ1-2; D possibly corresponds to TRBD1 (5 bases). The CDR3 is made up of 15 amino acids. Germline CDR1 reads SGHRS; CDR2 reads YFSETQ. V was clipped by 4 bases and J by 4 bases, with 17 bases between them. CDR3 sequence (DNA): TGCGCCAGCAGCGGGGGACGCCCGGACCTCTATGGCTACACCTTC. Residues: CASSGGRPDLYGYTF.

The chain links TRBV4-2 to TRBJ2-1; 8 nucleotides line up with TRBD2. In germline, CDR1 is LGHNA, CDR2 YNFKEQ. The J segment lost 9 bases and the V segment lost 0 bases, leaving 10 bases of the junction unmatched. The CDR3 consists of 16 residues. DNA of the CDR3: TGTGCCAGCAGCCAAGACCCCAGCGGGGGACTTCGTGAGCAGTTCTTC. Amino acid sequence: CASSQDPSGGLREQFF.

This CDR3 reads CASSQGRLTEAFF. The CDR3 DNA reads as TGCGCCAGCAGCCAAGGAAGGTTAACTGAAGCTTTCTTT. The gene calls are TRBV4-1 and TRBJ1-1; no clear D. CDR1 and CDR2 from the germline V gene are MGHRA and YSYEKL. Trimming stripped 1 base from V and 5 bases from J, with 8 bases between. CDR3 length equals 13 residues.

This sequence joins TRBV9 and TRBJ2-7, with 8 positions matching TRBD1. The CDR3 has 16 residues. Germline CDR1 SGDLS, CDR2 YYNGEE. The V gene end was trimmed by 4 bases and the J gene end by 5 bases; junction bases not matched to a gene: 14. CDR3 protein: CASSLQQGQESHEQYF. CDR3 nucleotides: TGTGCCAGCAGCCTCCAACAGGGACAGGAATCCCACGAGCAGTACTTC.

This rearrangement joins TRBV7-2 to TRBJ2-6; 7 bases are shared with TRBD1. The CDR3 consists of 16 residues. Trimming took 4 bases from V and 2 from J; bases not matched to a gene: 5. CDR1 is SGHTA, CDR2 FQGNSA, per germline. In nucleotides, the CDR3 is TGTGCCAGCAGCTCCACAGGGGTCACTGGGGCCAACGTCCTGACTTTC. This translates into CASSSTGVTGANVLTF. The variable domain in full, completed from reference TRBV7-2 and TRBJ2-6, reads GAGVSQSPSNKVTEKGKDVELRCDPISGHTALYWYRQSLGQGLEFLIYFQGNSAPDKSGLPSDRFSAERTGGSVSTLTIQRTQQEDSAVYLCASSSTGVTGANVLTFGAGSRLTVL.

The chain combines TRBV11-2 with TRBJ2-1, with a weak D call TRBD2 (6 bases). This CDR3 contains 15 residues. V lost 1 base to trimming and J lost 4 bases, with 11 bases between them. From germline, CDR1 is SGHAT and CDR2 FQNNGV. The CDR3: CASSLGGVRYNEQFF. The CDR3 DNA follows: TGTGCCAGCAGCTTAGGCGGGGTTAGATACAATGAGCAGTTCTTC.

V is TRBV5-6 and J is TRBJ2-7; D is perhaps TRBD2 (5 bases). V was shortened by 4 bases and J by 4 bases, with 15 bases between the two germline ends. The germline gives CDR1 SGHDT, CDR2 YYEEEE. The CDR3 extends over 14 amino acids. CDR3 sequence reads: CASSKAADAYEQYF. The CDR3 nucleotides read TGTGCCAGCAGCAAGGCAGCGGACGCTTACGAGCAGTACTTC.

The chain links TRBV19 to TRBJ2-3; 7 bases map to TRBD1. The ends lost 5 bases at V and 2 bases at J; junction bases unmatched: 10. Germline CDR1 LNHDA, CDR2 SQIVND (reference sequence). This CDR3 comprises 16 residues. Here the CDR3 DNA reads TGTGCCAGTAGTCTCGAGACAGGGTGGGTCACAGATACGCAGTATTTT. It encodes CASSLETGWVTDTQYF. Variable domain in full (rest from reference TRBV19 and TRBJ2-3): DGGITQSPKYLFRKEGQNVTLSCEQNLNHDAMYWYRQDPGQGLRLIYYSQIVNDFQKGDIAEGYSVSREKKESFPLTVTSAQKNPTAFYLCASSLETGWVTDTQYFGPGTRLTVL.

The V call is TRBV7-9, the J call TRBJ1-1, with TRBD1 as a possible D gene (5 bases). Germline-derived CDR1 and CDR2 are SEHNR and FQNEAQ (reference sequence). Trimming shortened V by 7 bases and J by 7 bases, and 22 bases separated the two germline ends. This CDR3 comprises 15 residues. Here the CDR3 reads CASTRTLGSGSEAFF. DNA of the CDR3: TGTGCCAGCACCCGAACGTTAGGTTCAGGGAGTGAAGCTTTCTTT.

The chain has TRBV4-3 and TRBJ2-7; a possible D gene is TRBD2 (5 bases). The ends were cut back, 1 base at V and 0 bases at J, with 13 bases in the middle. The CDR3 length is 16 residues. Germline V CDR1 and CDR2: LGHNA, YSLEER. CDR3 protein: CASSQGPGGSSYEQYF. The CDR3, as DNA: TGCGCCAGCAGCCAAGGTCCAGGTGGGAGCTCCTACGAGCAGTACTTC.

The CDR3 sequence: CAWSAGTLGEKLFF. For the CDR3, the DNA is TGTGCCTGGAGTGCTGGGACCTTGGGTGAAAAACTGTTTTTT. This sequence joins TRBV30 and TRBJ1-4; perhaps TRBD1 as D (5 bases). The germline V gene has CDR1 GTSNPN and CDR2 SVGIG (reference sequence). V was pared by 1 base and J by 7 bases, with 13 bases between. This CDR3 has 14 amino acids. Using reference TRBV30 and TRBJ1-4 for the parts outside the CDR3, the full variable domain is SQTIHQWPATLVQPVGSPLSLECTVEGTSNPNLYWYRQAAGRGLQLLFYSVGIGQISSEVPQNLSASRPQDRQFILSSKKLLLSDSGFYLCAWSAGTLGEKLFFGSGTQLSVL.

This clone has just a few counts. The chain couples TRBV6-1 to TRBJ1-1; D gene uncertain. V lost 7 bases and J lost 1, with 4 bases in between. Germline values: CDR1 MNHNS, CDR2 SASEGT. CDR3 length equals 11 residues. The chain's CDR3 is CASTGNTEAFF. DNA of the CDR3: TGTGCCAGCACAGGGAACACTGAAGCTTTCTTT.

V usage is TRBV19 and J usage is TRBJ1-4; D possibly corresponds to TRBD1 (5 bases). This CDR3 has 15 amino acids. The germline gives CDR1 LNHDA, CDR2 SQIVND (reference sequence). Trimming left V 3 bases short and J 5 bases short, with 13 bases between. DNA of the CDR3: TGTGCCAGTAGTATCGGCGGGGCCGAGAATGAAAAACTGTTTTTT. This sequence encodes CASSIGGAENEKLFF.

The count of this clone is one. The J gene is TRBJ2-2, the V gene TRBV6-4, with 10 bases matching TRBD1. Germline V gives CDR1 MRHNA, CDR2 SNTAGT. V was clipped by 6 bases and J by 5 bases; unmatched bases: 9. The CDR3 length is 16 residues. CDR3 nucleotide sequence: TGTGCCAGCAGAGCTCCGGGACAGGGGTCAACCGGGGAGCTGTTTTTT. It specifies CASRAPGQGSTGELFF.

The chain uses TRBV19 and TRBJ1-2, with no clear D. This CDR3 has 15 amino acids. The V gene's germline CDR1 is LNHDA and CDR2 SQIVND (reference sequence). Trimming shortened V by 5 bases and J by 8 bases, and 21 bases separated the two germline ends. CDR3 sequence: CASSPPLPGPGGYTF. CDR3 DNA sequence: TGTGCCAGTAGTCCCCCGTTACCGGGCCCTGGGGGCTACACCTTC. Together with reference TRBV19 and TRBJ1-2, the CDR3 gives the full variable domain: DGGITQSPKYLFRKEGQNVTLSCEQNLNHDAMYWYRQDPGQGLRLIYYSQIVNDFQKGDIAEGYSVSREKKESFPLTVTSAQKNPTAFYLCASSPPLPGPGGYTFGSGTRLTVV.

CDR3 nucleotide sequence: TGTGCCAGCAGTGCAACAGGGAATGTTGGAGAGACCCAGTACTTC. Its protein product is CASSATGNVGETQYF. The chain recombines TRBV2 with TRBJ2-5; D is perhaps TRBD1 (6 bases). Per germline, CDR1 SNHLY and CDR2 FYNNEI. The CDR3 is made up of 15 amino acids. Between the trimmed V and J ends, which lost 4 bases and 4 bases, there was a span of 16 bases.